This TCR beta chain was obtained from a study of blood T cells in healthy people across ages. Study in general: About one barcoded beta molecule was captured per two T cells (by template switching).

Samples each had at least 5.5 micrograms of total RNA extracted. The use of a sample-barcoded 5' primer and a J-beta primer mix characterized a second PCR of roughly 6 to 11 cycles. The template-switch adaptor, which had 12 random nucleotides, put a tag on each cDNA molecule. One entry per CDR3 protein, called by TCRdb with MiXCR from the 5' RACE reads. The data hold some 550,000 distinct CDR3 sequences, with 47% observed a single time. V lost 5 bases to trimming and J lost 7 bases, with 18 bases between them. The CDR3 totals 16 residues. Looked up from germline, CDR1 is MNHEY and CDR2 is SVGEGT. This TCR was recovered from an elderly man in good health. The chain joins TRBV6-2 or TRBV6-3 to TRBJ1-6; D might be TRBD1 (6 bases). The material sequenced was blood. CDR3 nucleotide sequence: TGTGCCAGCAGTCTCTTTGGACAGCAACTGAATTCACCCCTCCACTTT. Its translation: CASSLFGQQLNSPLHF.